Listed here are 3 T cell receptor beta chains from one sample, sequenced in a study of T cell repertoires in cytomegalovirus infection. Using its own MiXCR run on the reads, TCRdb lists one record per CDR3 protein. The sample carries approximately 730,000 distinct CDR3 sequences, about 28% recorded once. These receptors' antigens are unknown. The sample here was cultured CD8+ T cells from PBMCs, taken from culture after CMV antigen stimulation. Every receptor here comes from a human donor in good health (CMV status not recorded). Some clones in this sample may be carry-over from other donors' samples.

This clonotype occurred many times. The V call is TRBV7-8, the J call TRBJ2-1; the match to TRBD2 covers 10 bases. The CDR3 has 16 residues. Trimming removed 1 base from V and 9 bases from J; junction bases left unmatched: 9. Germline V gene data show CDR1 as SGHVS and CDR2 as FQNEAQ. The CDR3 DNA reads TGTGCCAGCAGCTTAGTTCGGCTAGCGGGGGCTTCTGAGCAGTTCTTC. Translating gives CASSLVRLAGASEQFF.

The rearrangement joins TRBV2 to TRBJ1-2; weak D call: TRBD1 (5 bases). Trimming took 4 bases from V and 6 from J, leaving 15 bases between them. Germline-derived CDR1 and CDR2 are SNHLY and FYNNEI. The CDR3 extends over 14 amino acids. CDR3 region: CASSGVLRGNGYTF. CDR3 bases: TGTGCCAGCAGTGGAGTGTTGCGGGGGAATGGCTACACCTTC.

This clonotype was found a few times. This may stem from a read error, because a much larger clone lies one nucleotide away. The chain has TRBV7-9 and TRBJ2-5; D ambiguous. This CDR3 comprises 12 residues. CDR1 is SEHNR, CDR2 FQNEAQ, per germline (reference sequence). CDR3 sequence reads: CASTLTGETQYF. The CDR3 DNA reads as TGTGCCAGCACCTTAACTGGGGAGACCCAGTACTTC.